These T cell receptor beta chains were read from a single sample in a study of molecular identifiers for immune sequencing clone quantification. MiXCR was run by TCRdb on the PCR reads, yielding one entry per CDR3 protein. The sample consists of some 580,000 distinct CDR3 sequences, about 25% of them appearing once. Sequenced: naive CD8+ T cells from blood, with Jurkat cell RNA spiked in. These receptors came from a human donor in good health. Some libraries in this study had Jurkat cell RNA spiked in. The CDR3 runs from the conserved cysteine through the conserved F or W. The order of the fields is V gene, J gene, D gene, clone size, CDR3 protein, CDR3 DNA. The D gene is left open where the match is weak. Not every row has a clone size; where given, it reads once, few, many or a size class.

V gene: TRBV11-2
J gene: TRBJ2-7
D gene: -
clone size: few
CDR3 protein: CASSTGTELKYF
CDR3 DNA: TGTGCCAGCAGTACCGGGACGGAACTTAAGTACTTC

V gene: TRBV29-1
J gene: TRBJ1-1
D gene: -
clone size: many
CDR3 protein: CTYAPEAFF
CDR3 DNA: TGCACCTACGCCCCTGAAGCTTTCTTT

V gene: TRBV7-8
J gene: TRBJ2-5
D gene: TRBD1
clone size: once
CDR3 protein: CASSPTGTGGQETQYF
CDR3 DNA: TGTGCCAGCAGCCCAACCGGGACAGGGGGACAAGAGACCCAGTACTTC

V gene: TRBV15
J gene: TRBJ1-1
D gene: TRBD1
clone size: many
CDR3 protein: CATSGFEQGDTEAFF
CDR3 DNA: TGTGCCACCAGCGGATTTGAACAGGGGGACACTGAAGCTTTCTTT

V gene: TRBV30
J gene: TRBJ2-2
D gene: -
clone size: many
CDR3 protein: CAWSVWSTGELFF
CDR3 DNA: TGTGCCTGGAGTGTTTGGTCAACCGGGGAGCTGTTTTTT

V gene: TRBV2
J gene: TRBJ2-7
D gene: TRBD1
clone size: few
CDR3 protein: CASGSKTGSYEQYF
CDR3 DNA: TGTGCCAGCGGCTCTAAGACAGGGTCCTATGAGCAGTACTTC

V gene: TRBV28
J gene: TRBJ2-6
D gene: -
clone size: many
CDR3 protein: CASRYTGSSGANVLTF
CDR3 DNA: TGTGCCAGCAGATATACAGGGTCCTCTGGGGCCAACGTCCTGACTTTC

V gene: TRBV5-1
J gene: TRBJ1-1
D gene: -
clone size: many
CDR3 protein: CASSPGQNTEAFF
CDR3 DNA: TGTGCCAGCAGTCCCGGACAAAACACTGAAGCTTTCTTT

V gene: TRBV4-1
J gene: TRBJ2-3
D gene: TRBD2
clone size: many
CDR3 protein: CASSQEGTSLADTQYF
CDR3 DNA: TGCGCCAGCAGCCAAGAGGGGACTAGCTTAGCAGATACGCAGTATTTT

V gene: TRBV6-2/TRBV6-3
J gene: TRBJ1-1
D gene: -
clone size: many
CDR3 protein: CASSPTVMNTEAFF
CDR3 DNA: TGTGCCAGCAGCCCTACAGTAATGAACACTGAAGCTTTCTTT

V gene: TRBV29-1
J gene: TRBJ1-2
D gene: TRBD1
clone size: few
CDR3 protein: CSASRDRDRRYGYTF
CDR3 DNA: TGCAGCGCGTCCCGGGACAGGGACAGGCGCTATGGCTACACCTTC

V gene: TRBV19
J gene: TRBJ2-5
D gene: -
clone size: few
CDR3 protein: CATGPTGREETQYF
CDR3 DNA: TGTGCCACCGGTCCGACAGGACGAGAAGAGACCCAGTACTTC

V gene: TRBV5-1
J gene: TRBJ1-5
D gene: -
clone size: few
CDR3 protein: CASSPGVGVSQPQHF
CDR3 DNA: TGCGCCAGCAGCCCCGGGGTAGGGGTGAGCCAGCCCCAGCATTTT

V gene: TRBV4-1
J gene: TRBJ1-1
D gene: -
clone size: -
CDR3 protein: CTSSQDWTNTEAFF
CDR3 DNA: TGCACCAGCAGCCAAGATTGGACGAACACTGAAGCTTTCTTT

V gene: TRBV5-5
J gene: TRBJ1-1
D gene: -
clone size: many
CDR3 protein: CASSSFGEGFEAFF
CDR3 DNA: TGTGCCAGCAGCTCCTTTGGGGAGGGGTTTGAAGCTTTCTTT

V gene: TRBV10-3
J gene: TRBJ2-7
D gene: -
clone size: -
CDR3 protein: CAISESMDTNSYEQYF
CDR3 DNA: TGTGCCATCAGTGAGTCGATGGACACCAACTCCTACGAGCAGTACTTC

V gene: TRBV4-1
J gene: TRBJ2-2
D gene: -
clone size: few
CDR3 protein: CASSRHLNTGELFF
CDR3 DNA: TGCGCCAGCAGCCGTCATCTGAACACCGGGGAGCTGTTTTTT

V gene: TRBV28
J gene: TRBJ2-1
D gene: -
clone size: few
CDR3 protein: CASCNNEQFF
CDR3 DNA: TGTGCCAGCTGTAATAATGAGCAGTTCTTC

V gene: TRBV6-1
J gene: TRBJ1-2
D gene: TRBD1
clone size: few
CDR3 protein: CASSETQGPALYGYTF
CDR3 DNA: TGTGCCAGCAGTGAGACACAGGGGCCGGCACTCTATGGCTACACCTTC

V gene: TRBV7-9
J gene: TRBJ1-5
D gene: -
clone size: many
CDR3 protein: CASSLVGGGQPQHF
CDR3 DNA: TGTGCCAGCAGCTTAGTAGGAGGAGGCCAGCCCCAGCATTTT

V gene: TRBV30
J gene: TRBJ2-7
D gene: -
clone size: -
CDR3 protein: CAWNEVEPGDEQYF
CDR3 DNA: TGTGCCTGGAACGAGGTAGAGCCGGGGGACGAGCAGTACTTC

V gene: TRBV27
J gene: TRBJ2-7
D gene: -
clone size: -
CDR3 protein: CASSFGLGQYF
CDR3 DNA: TGTGCCAGCAGTTTTGGCCTCGGGCAGTACTTC

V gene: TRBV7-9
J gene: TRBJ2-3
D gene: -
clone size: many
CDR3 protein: CASSVNPDTQYF
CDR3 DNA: TGTGCCAGCAGCGTAAACCCAGATACGCAGTATTTT

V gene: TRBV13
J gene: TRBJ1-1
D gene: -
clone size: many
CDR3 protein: CASSLWGLTEAFF
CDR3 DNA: TGTGCCAGCAGCTTATGGGGGCTCACTGAAGCTTTCTTT

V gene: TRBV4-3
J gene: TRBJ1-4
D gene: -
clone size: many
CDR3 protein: CASSQVRGGYEKLFF
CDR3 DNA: TGCGCCAGCAGCCAAGTCAGGGGAGGCTACGAAAAACTGTTTTTT

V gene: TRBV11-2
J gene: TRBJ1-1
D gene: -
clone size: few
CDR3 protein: CASIQTEKNTEAFF
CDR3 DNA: TGTGCCAGCATCCAGACAGAAAAAAACACTGAAGCTTTCTTT

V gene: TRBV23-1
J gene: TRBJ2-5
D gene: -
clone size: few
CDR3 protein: CASGSSGALKWAQYF
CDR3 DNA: TGCGCCAGCGGTTCGAGCGGCGCCCTCAAATGGGCCCAGTACTTC

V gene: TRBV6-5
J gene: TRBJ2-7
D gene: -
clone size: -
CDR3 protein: CASSYGRANEQYF
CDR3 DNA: TGTGCCAGCAGTTACGGCAGGGCGAACGAGCAGTACTTC

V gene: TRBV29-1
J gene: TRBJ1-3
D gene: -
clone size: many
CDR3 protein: CSVVPLSSGNTIYF
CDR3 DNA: TGCAGCGTTGTCCCGCTCAGCTCTGGAAACACCATATATTTT

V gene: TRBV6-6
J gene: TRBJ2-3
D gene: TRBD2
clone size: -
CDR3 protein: CASSSKTSGRTDTQYF
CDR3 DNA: TGTGCCAGCAGTTCCAAGACTAGCGGGAGGACAGATACGCAGTATTTT

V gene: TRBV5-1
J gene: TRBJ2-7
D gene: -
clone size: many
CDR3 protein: CASSLGVDMSYEQYF
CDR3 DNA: TGCGCCAGCAGCTTGGGGGTGGACATGAGCTACGAGCAGTACTTC

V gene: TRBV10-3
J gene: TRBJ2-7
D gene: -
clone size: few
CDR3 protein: CAISFSPVDEQYF
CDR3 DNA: TGTGCCATCAGTTTTTCACCCGTCGACGAGCAGTACTTC

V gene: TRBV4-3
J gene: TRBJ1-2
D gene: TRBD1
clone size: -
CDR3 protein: CASSQFRGLRGYTF
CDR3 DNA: TGCGCCAGCAGCCAGTTTAGGGGGCTGCGAGGCTACACCTTC

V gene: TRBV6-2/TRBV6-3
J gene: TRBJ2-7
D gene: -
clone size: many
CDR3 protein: CASSFDRMYEQYF
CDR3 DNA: TGTGCCAGCAGTTTCGACAGGATGTACGAGCAGTACTTC

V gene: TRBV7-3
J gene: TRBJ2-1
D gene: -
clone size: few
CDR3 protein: CASSLWSGSGNEQFF
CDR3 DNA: TGTGCCAGCAGCTTATGGTCCGGGAGCGGTAATGAGCAGTTCTTC

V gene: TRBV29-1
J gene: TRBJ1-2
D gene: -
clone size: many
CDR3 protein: CSVVSDNYGYTF
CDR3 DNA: TGCAGCGTTGTTTCCGACAACTATGGCTACACCTTC

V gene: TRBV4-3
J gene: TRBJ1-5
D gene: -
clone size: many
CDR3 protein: CASSQDLVNQPQHF
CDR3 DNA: TGCGCCAGCAGCCAAGATTTGGTGAATCAGCCCCAGCATTTT

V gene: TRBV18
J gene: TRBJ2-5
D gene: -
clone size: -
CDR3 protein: CASSPNWDAEGLETQYF
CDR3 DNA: TGTGCCAGCTCACCAAATTGGGACGCGGAGGGTTTGGAGACCCAGTACTTC

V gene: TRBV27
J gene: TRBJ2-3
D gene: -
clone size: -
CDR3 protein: CASSPGRLQDTQYF
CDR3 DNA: TGTGCCAGCAGTCCGGGTCGACTCCAAGATACGCAGTATTTT

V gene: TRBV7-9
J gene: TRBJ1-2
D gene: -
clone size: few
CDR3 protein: CASSPDPPYGYTF
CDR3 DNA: TGTGCCAGCAGTCCCGATCCCCCCTATGGCTACACCTTC

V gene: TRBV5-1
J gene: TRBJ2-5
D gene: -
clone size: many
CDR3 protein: CATRQKQEETQYF
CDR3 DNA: TGCGCCACGCGACAGAAACAGGAAGAGACCCAGTACTTC

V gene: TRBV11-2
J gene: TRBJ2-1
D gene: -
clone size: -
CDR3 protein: CASSYIGLGYSEQFF
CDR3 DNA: TGTGCCAGCAGCTACATTGGGCTGGGCTACAGTGAGCAGTTCTTC

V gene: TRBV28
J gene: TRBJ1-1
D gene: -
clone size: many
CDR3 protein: CASSLQRAGDEAFF
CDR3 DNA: TGTGCCAGCAGTTTACAACGGGCGGGGGACGAAGCTTTCTTT

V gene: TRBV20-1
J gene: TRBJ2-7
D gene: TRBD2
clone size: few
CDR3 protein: CSAQTSGRAPVEQYF
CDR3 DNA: TGCAGTGCCCAGACTAGCGGGAGGGCTCCGGTCGAGCAGTACTTC

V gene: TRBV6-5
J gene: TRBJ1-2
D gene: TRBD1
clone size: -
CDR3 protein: CASSTLRQGLTPRGYTF
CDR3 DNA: TGTGCCAGCAGTACCCTCCGACAGGGGTTAACTCCAAGAGGCTACACCTTC

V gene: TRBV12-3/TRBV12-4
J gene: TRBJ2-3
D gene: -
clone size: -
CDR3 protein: CASRLGNSDTQYF
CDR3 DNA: TGTGCCAGCAGACTGGGAAACTCAGATACGCAGTATTTT

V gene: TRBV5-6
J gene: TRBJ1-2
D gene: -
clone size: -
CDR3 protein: CASSSTVTFYGYTF
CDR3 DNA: TGTGCCAGCAGCTCCACCGTAACCTTTTATGGCTACACCTTC

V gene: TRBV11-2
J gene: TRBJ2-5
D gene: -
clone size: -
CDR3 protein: CASSLIQETQYF
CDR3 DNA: TGTGCCAGCAGTCTAATTCAAGAGACCCAGTACTTC

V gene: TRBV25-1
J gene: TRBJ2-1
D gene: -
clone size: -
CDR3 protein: CASSVTSYNEQFF
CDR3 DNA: TGTGCCAGCAGTGTGACTTCCTACAATGAGCAGTTCTTC

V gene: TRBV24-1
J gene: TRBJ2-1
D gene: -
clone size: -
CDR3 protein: CVTSEFGGYNEQFF
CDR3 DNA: TGTGTCACCAGTGAGTTCGGAGGATACAATGAGCAGTTCTTC

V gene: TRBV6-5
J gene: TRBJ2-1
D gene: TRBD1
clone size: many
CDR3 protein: CASSYSRDRGFEQFF
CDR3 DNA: TGTGCCAGCAGTTATAGTCGTGACAGGGGATTCGAGCAGTTCTTC

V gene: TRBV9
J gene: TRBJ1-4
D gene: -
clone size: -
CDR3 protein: CASSVGAANEKLFF
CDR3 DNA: TGTGCCAGCAGCGTAGGGGCGGCAAATGAAAAACTGTTTTTT

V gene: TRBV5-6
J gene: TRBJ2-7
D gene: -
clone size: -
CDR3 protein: CASSAGGRTYEQYF
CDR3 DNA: TGTGCCAGCAGCGCGGGTGGAAGAACCTACGAGCAGTACTTC

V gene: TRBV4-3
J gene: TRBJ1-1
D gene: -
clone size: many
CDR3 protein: CASSQERTLGTEAFF
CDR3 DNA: TGCGCCAGCAGCCAAGAAAGGACCCTCGGCACTGAAGCTTTCTTT

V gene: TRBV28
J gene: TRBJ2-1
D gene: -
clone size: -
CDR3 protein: CATSFYNEQFF
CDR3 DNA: TGTGCCACCTCGTTCTACAATGAGCAGTTCTTC

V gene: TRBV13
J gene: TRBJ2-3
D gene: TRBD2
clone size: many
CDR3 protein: CASSSSGTTTDTQYF
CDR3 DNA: TGTGCCAGCAGCTCTTCCGGGACTACCACAGATACGCAGTATTTT

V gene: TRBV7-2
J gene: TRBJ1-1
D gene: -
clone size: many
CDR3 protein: CASSSTGYRDAEAFF
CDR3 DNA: TGTGCCAGCAGCTCAACAGGGTATAGAGACGCTGAAGCTTTCTTT

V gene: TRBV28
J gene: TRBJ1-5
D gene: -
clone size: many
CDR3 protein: CASSLYRVSNQPQHF
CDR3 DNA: TGTGCCAGCAGTTTATACAGGGTTAGCAATCAGCCCCAGCATTTT

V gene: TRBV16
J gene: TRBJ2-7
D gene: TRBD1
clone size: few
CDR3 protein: CASSQSPPGQGFDEQYF
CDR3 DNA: TGTGCCAGCAGCCAATCGCCCCCGGGACAGGGGTTCGACGAGCAGTACTTC